A single sample gave rise to the 26 T cell receptor beta chains below, sequenced in a study. TCRdb processed the RT-PCR reads anew with MiXCR; each CDR3 protein has one entry. The sample includes about 680,000 distinct CDR3 sequences, 13% to 15% of them seen just once. Sequencing was done on a sample of memory CD4+ T cells from blood. These receptors originate from a female donor in good health, serving as a healthy control.

This clonotype was found a few times. Written as DNA, the CDR3 is TGTGCCAGCAGCACAGGGATTAGGGACTATGGCTACACCTTC. Its translation is CASSTGIRDYGYTF. V usage is TRBV5-6 and J usage is TRBJ1-2; maybe TRBD1 (6 bases). V was clipped by 4 bases and J by 3 bases, with 13 bases between them. The germline V gene has CDR1 SGHDT and CDR2 YYEEEE. CDR3 length equals 14 residues.

The V and J genes are TRBV20-1 and TRBJ2-4, with a weak D call TRBD2 (5 bases). Germline assignment: CDR1 DFQATT and CDR2 SNEGSKA (reference sequence). Trimming shortened V by 1 base and J by 0 bases, and 19 bases separated the two germline ends. The CDR3 is 18 amino acids. The CDR3 DNA reads TGCAGTGCTAGAGCCCCCCCCTCGGGGAATCTAGCCAAAAACATTCAGTACTTC. This encodes CSARAPPSGNLAKNIQYF.

This chain links TRBV20-1 with TRBJ2-1; D uncertain. The CDR3 is 13 residues long. CDR1 is DFQATT and CDR2 is SNEGSKA in the germline V gene (reference sequence). CDR3 sequence (DNA): TGCAGCCTGGCCCGGAGTACGTCCAATGAGCAGTTCTTC. Its translation: CSLARSTSNEQFF.

The rearrangement joins TRBV7-9 to TRBJ1-1; D not resolved. The CDR3 totals 11 residues. Per the germline V gene, CDR1 is SEHNR and CDR2 is FQNEAQ (reference sequence). Trimming left V 6 bases short and J 6 bases short, with 8 bases between. CDR3 nucleotide sequence: TGTGCCAGCAGTTCCGGACCTGAAGCTTTCTTT. This translates into CASSSGPEAFF.

In the case of this clonotype: A read error may explain this, as a much larger clone is one base away. The chain links TRBV12-3 or TRBV12-4 to TRBJ2-3; D perhaps matches TRBD1 (5 bases). The CDR3 has 14 amino acids. The ends were cut back, 1 base at V and 4 bases at J, with 9 bases in the middle. DNA of the CDR3: TGTGCCAGCAGTTTAGAGGACATCTCAGATACGCAGTATTTT. Translating it yields CASSLEDISDTQYF.

This rearrangement joins TRBV7-2 to TRBJ1-2; no clear D gene. The V gene's germline CDR1 is SGHTA and CDR2 FQGNSA. The V end was cut by 2 bases, the J end by 4 bases, with 14 bases between. The CDR3 loop spans 15 amino acids. The CDR3 region is CASSLNRGMGYGYTF. DNA of the CDR3: TGTGCCAGCAGCTTAAATCGGGGAATGGGCTATGGCTACACCTTC.

The chain employs TRBV12-3 or TRBV12-4 and TRBJ1-5, with TRBD1 as a possible D gene (6 bases). V was trimmed by 2 bases and J by 4 bases, leaving 9 bases between them. This CDR3 region has 14 residues. CDR3 nucleotides: TGTGCCAGCAGTTTAACAGGGAAGAATCAGCCCCAGCATTTT. The encoded protein is CASSLTGKNQPQHF.

This clonotype appeared once. The V and J genes are TRBV5-4 and TRBJ2-5, with D maybe TRBD1 (6 bases). From germline, CDR1 is SGHNT and CDR2 YYREEE (reference sequence). The CDR3 spans 12 residues. Trimming removed 8 bases at V and 4 bases at J, with 12 bases between. The chain's CDR3 is CASSDRSETQYF. The CDR3 DNA follows: TGTGCCAGTTCGGACAGATCAGAGACCCAGTACTTC.

This clonotype was detected a few times. The V and J genes are TRBV6-6 and TRBJ2-3; 8 positions agree with TRBD2. The CDR3 has 15 amino acids. In germline, CDR1 is MNHNY, CDR2 SVGAGI (reference sequence). V shed 8 bases and J 5 bases; nucleotides not matched to a gene: 12. Written as DNA, the CDR3 is TGTGCCAGCCTCCCCTGGAGCGGGAGTATAGATACGCAGTATTTT. Translated: CASLPWSGSIDTQYF.

This clonotype was detected only a few times. The V and J genes are TRBV24-1 and TRBJ2-2, with unresolved D. The CDR3 is 15 residues long. Trimming removed 9 bases at V and 2 bases at J, with 15 bases between. Germline CDR1 reads KGHDR; CDR2 reads SFDVKD. CDR3 sequence: CATRSRDLNTGELFF. The CDR3 DNA reads TGTGCCACCCGAAGCAGAGACCTAAACACCGGGGAGCTGTTTTTT.

This clonotype was observed many times. This chain connects TRBV4-2 to TRBJ2-2, with no clear D. CDR3 length equals 17 residues. Germline assignment: CDR1 LGHNA and CDR2 YNFKEQ. The V end was cut by 3 bases, the J end by 0 bases, with 14 bases between. DNA for the CDR3: TGTGCCAGCAGCCAGGAACCCAAGGGAACGAACACCGGGGAGCTGTTTTTT. This gives the protein CASSQEPKGTNTGELFF.

Ten or more counts support this clonotype. This chain connects TRBV6-6 to TRBJ1-4; D is uncertain. This CDR3 comprises 12 residues. Germline V gene lookup returns CDR1 MNHNY and CDR2 SVGAGI (reference sequence). The ends were cut back, 11 bases at V and 8 bases at J, with 15 bases in the middle. The CDR3 DNA follows: TGTGCCGTTGGGGAGTCGGGGGAAAAACTGTTTTTT. Its translation: CAVGESGEKLFF.

The table lists this clonotype with a few counts. This sequence joins TRBV29-1 and TRBJ2-5; 7 bases are a match to TRBD1. Trimming at V came to 3 bases and at J to 2 bases, leaving 9 bases not matched to a gene. This CDR3 is 15 amino acids long. The germline V gene encodes CDR1 SQVTM and CDR2 ANQGSEA. The DNA of the CDR3 is TGCAGCGTTGATTTACAGGGGAGTCGTCAAGAGACCCAGTACTTC. This encodes CSVDLQGSRQETQYF.

Ten or more counts support this clonotype. This CDR3 is CSVDDTDTQYF. CDR3 bases: TGCAGCGTCGACGACACAGATACGCAGTATTTT. V usage is TRBV29-1 and J usage is TRBJ2-3; D gene unclear. Germline V gene lookup returns CDR1 SQVTM and CDR2 ANQGSEA. The CDR3 length is 11 residues. The V end lost 6 bases, the J end lost 2 bases, and 6 bases lay between the germline ends.

This clonotype was seen more than once but under ten times. Here the CDR3 DNA reads TGTGCCAGCGAAGGGGGGCGCGGCTGGGAGACCCAGTACTTC. Amino acids: CASEGGRGWETQYF. V and J are TRBV12-3 or TRBV12-4 and TRBJ2-5; the D call may be TRBD1 or TRBD2 (6 bases each). The CDR3 consists of 14 residues. The V end was cut by 8 bases, the J end by 5 bases, with 18 bases between.

There are a few counts of this clonotype. The chain uses TRBV5-4 and TRBJ1-1; 7 bases are shared with TRBD1. This CDR3 contains 13 residues. Germline loops: CDR1 SGHNT, CDR2 YYREEE (reference sequence). V lost 4 bases, J lost 5 bases, and 5 bases stayed unmatched. In DNA, the CDR3 is TGTGCCAGCAGCCTACTGACAGGGACTGAAGCTTTCTTT. Translating gives CASSLLTGTEAFF.

This clonotype was recorded a few times. The chain uses TRBV27 and TRBJ2-7, with TRBD2 matching 10 bases. This CDR3 comprises 17 residues. Unmatched junction bases numbered 14, after V lost 7 bases and J lost 2 bases. Germline-derived CDR1 and CDR2 are MNHEY and SMNVEV (reference sequence). CDR3 sequence reads: CASKRNPIAGGTYEQYF. CDR3 DNA sequence: TGTGCCAGCAAACGTAATCCTATAGCGGGAGGCACCTACGAGCAGTACTTC.

This clonotype was seen ten or more times. The chain uses TRBV5-1 and TRBJ2-2, with 7 positions matching TRBD2. Germline V CDR1 and CDR2: SGHRS, YFSETQ. The junction had 7 bases not matched to a gene; V was cut back by 4 bases and J by 4 bases. The CDR3 extends over 15 amino acids. CDR3 amino acids: CASSGTTGPTGELFF. The CDR3, as DNA: TGCGCCAGCAGCGGGACTACCGGTCCCACCGGGGAGCTGTTTTTT.

The chain employs TRBV5-1 and TRBJ1-3; possibly TRBD1 for D (5 bases). The CDR3 length is 17 residues. Per the germline V gene, CDR1 is SGHRS and CDR2 is YFSETQ. The V and J ends lost 1 base and 2 bases respectively, with 16 bases between them. DNA of the CDR3: TGCGCCAGCAGCTTGAACGGTCTGGGGGTCCCTGGAAACACCATATATTTT. As protein: CASSLNGLGVPGNTIYF.

The table lists this clonotype with a few counts. The chain links TRBV10-3 to TRBJ2-1; D is ambiguous. Trimming stripped 5 bases from V and 1 base from J, with 6 bases between. The germline V gene encodes CDR1 ENHRY and CDR2 SYGVKD. The CDR3 is 13 residues long. The chain's CDR3 is CAISQVSYNEQFF. CDR3 bases: TGTGCCATCAGTCAGGTATCCTACAATGAGCAGTTCTTC.

This chain connects TRBV28 to TRBJ1-5; D gene unclear. Germline loops: CDR1 MDHEN, CDR2 SYDVKM. The CDR3 covers 14 residues. V was shortened by 3 bases and J by 5 bases, with 11 bases between the two germline ends. The CDR3, as DNA: TGTGCCAGCAGTTTCGCGGATCTATATCAGCCCCAGCATTTT. Translated, it gives CASSFADLYQPQHF.

The chain carries TRBV20-1 and TRBJ2-1; 7 bases are shared with TRBD1. The CDR3 spans 16 residues. Germline CDR1 DFQATT, CDR2 SNEGSKA (reference sequence). V lost 0 bases and J lost 2; bases outside the gene matches: 7. The CDR3 sequence: CSARDRGSGTYNEQFF. CDR3 DNA sequence: TGCAGTGCTAGAGACAGGGGGAGTGGTACCTACAATGAGCAGTTCTTC.

The chain has TRBV4-3 and TRBJ1-2, with D unresolved. The CDR3 extends over 13 amino acids. V lost 0 bases and J 8 bases, leaving 10 bases between the germline ends. Per germline, CDR1 LGHNA and CDR2 YSLEER. The CDR3 nucleotides read TGCGCCAGCAGCCAAGATCTCTCGGAGGGCTACACCTTC. Translated: CASSQDLSEGYTF.

The chain links TRBV6-2 or TRBV6-3 to TRBJ1-2, with a weak D call TRBD1 (5 bases). Germline loops: CDR1 MNHEY, CDR2 SVGEGT. This CDR3 has 14 residues. The V end lost 7 bases, the J end lost 8 bases, and 20 bases lay between the germline ends. This chain's CDR3 is CASTPSGPKGGYTF. The DNA for the CDR3 is TGTGCCAGCACCCCGTCGGGACCTAAGGGGGGCTACACCTTC.

This clonotype was detected ten times or more. The chain joins TRBV12-3 or TRBV12-4 to TRBJ1-5; D perhaps matches TRBD1 (5 bases). The CDR3 contains 14 residues. V lost 2 bases to trimming and J lost 6 bases, with 11 bases between them. CDR3 coding DNA: TGTGCCAGCAGTTTAACAGAGGGACGTCAGCCCCAGCATTTT. Amino acids: CASSLTEGRQPQHF.

This chain uses TRBV7-8 with TRBJ2-2; D is perhaps TRBD1 (5 bases). The CDR3 sequence is 16 residues long. The germline V gene has CDR1 SGHVS and CDR2 FQNEAQ. V lost 1 base and J lost 0, with 9 bases in between. In nucleotides, the CDR3 is TGTGCCAGCAGCTTAGTCAGGGCTCCGAACACCGGGGAGCTGTTTTTT. Translating it yields CASSLVRAPNTGELFF.